Presented here are 27 T cell receptor beta chains from one specimen sequenced in a study of T cells in women clearing cervical HPV infection. Libraries were prepared by immunoSEQ multiplex PCR; TCRdb keeps only in-frame clonotypes and omits some of them. This repertoire includes 40,000 to 45,000 clones. Sequenced input: blood buffy coat. The source is a woman between 18 and 69 years old with a cervical HPV16 infection that either progressed to CIN3+ or cleared (not recorded which).

With respect to this clone: The CDR3 end lies 3 residues beyond the end of the read and is filled in from the germline J gene. The rearrangement links TRBV7-9 to TRBJ1-2; 7 bases map to TRBD1. Germline CDR1 and CDR2: SEHNR and FQNEAQ (reference sequence). The CDR3 contains 13 residues. Germline trimming cut 2 bases from V and 6 bases from J; bases unmatched to any gene: 3. The CDR3: CASSLIGGHGYTF. Incomplete CDR3 DNA: TGTGCCAGCAGCTTAATAGGGGGCCATGGC.

Note on this clone: The read terminates 3 residues ahead of where the CDR3 ends, so the germline J gene completes it. The gene calls are TRBV5-1 and TRBJ1-1; D call uncertain. With 1 base removed from V and 0 bases from J, the gap between germline ends came to 7 bases. Germline V gene data show CDR1 as SGHRS and CDR2 as YFSETQ. The CDR3 spans 14 residues. Here the CDR3 reads CASSLRALNTEAFF. Incomplete CDR3 DNA: TGCGCCAGCAGCTTGAGGGCCCTGAACACTGAA.

Notes on this clone: The sequenced fragment ends 3 residues before the CDR3 boundary, so the rest is inferred from the germline J gene. This chain links TRBV5-1 with TRBJ1-2, with 10 bases matching TRBD1. Looked up from germline, CDR1 is SGHRS and CDR2 is YFSETQ. The CDR3 spans 14 residues. CDR3 loop: CASSLVGTGDGYTF. The CDR3 DNA, read in part, is TGCGCCAGCAGCTTGGTAGGGACAGGGGACGGC.

A remark on this clone: The sequence runs out 3 residues before the end of the CDR3; the remainder is reconstructed from the germline J gene. The chain has TRBV6-1 and TRBJ1-2; 8 bases align to TRBD1. The germline V gene encodes CDR1 MNHNS and CDR2 SASEGT. This CDR3 is 14 amino acids long. Losses at the gene ends were 3 bases for V and 3 bases for J; bases not matched to a gene: 3. CDR3 bases read: TGTGCCAGCAGTGAGGCGACAGGGGACTATGGC. The encoded protein is CASSEATGDYG. The entire CDR3 is CASSEATGDYGYTF.

Note on this clone: With the read ending 3 residues before the CDR3 end, the germline J gene is used to fill in that end. The rearrangement links TRBV5-1 to TRBJ1-1, with D perhaps TRBD1 (5 bases). Deletions cut 7 bases from V and 6 bases from J, with 25 bases between. The CDR3 extends over 16 amino acids. Germline CDR1 is SGHRS and CDR2 is YFSETQ. The CDR3 sequence is CASSRATREVLSEAFF. Incomplete CDR3 DNA: TGCGCCAGCTCCCGGGCTACCAGGGAGGTGCTTTCTGAA.

The CDR3 DNA, read in part, is TGTGCCAGTAGTGGCAGGCGGCGGGGCGACGAG. Translation gives CASSGRRRGDE. The CDR3 in full is CASSGRRRGDEQYF. The V and J genes are TRBV19 and TRBJ2-7; a possible D gene is TRBD2 (6 bases). The CDR3 is cut off 3 residues early in the read; its end comes from the germline J gene. The germline CDR1 and CDR2 sequences are LNHDA and SQIVND (reference sequence). The CDR3 consists of 14 residues. V lost 5 bases and J lost 5, with 16 bases in between.

As to this clone: Read sequence stops 3 residues before the CDR3 end, and the germline J gene provides the missing end. This chain connects TRBV19 to TRBJ1-5; D might be TRBD1 (5 bases). This CDR3 region has 13 residues. Germline V gene sequence: CDR1 LNHDA, CDR2 SQIVND (reference sequence). The V gene lost 8 bases and the J gene lost 4 bases, with 12 bases spanning the gap. This chain's CDR3 is CASRERGNQPQHF. The DNA read from the CDR3 is TGTGCCAGTCGGGAGCGGGGGAATCAGCCC.

Concerning this clone itself: The read finishes 3 residues shy of the CDR3 end, and the germline J gene is used to complete it. This chain links TRBV29-1 with TRBJ1-5; 7 bases map to TRBD1. V lost 4 bases and J lost 4; bases outside the gene matches: 4. This CDR3 spans 13 amino acids. Looked up from germline, CDR1 is SQVTM and CDR2 is ANQGSEA. CDR3 DNA, as far as it was read: TGCAGCGTTGGACAGGGTGTGAATCAGCCC. It yields the protein CSVGQGVNQP. Given in full, the CDR3 is CSVGQGVNQPQHF.

On this clone itself: Read sequence stops 3 residues before the CDR3 end, and the germline J gene provides the missing end. V usage is TRBV11-2 and J usage is TRBJ1-2, with a possible D match to TRBD1 (5 bases). V lost 1 base and J 3 bases, leaving 9 bases between the germline ends. Germline-derived CDR1 and CDR2 are SGHAT and FQNNGV. CDR3 size: 14 residues. CDR3 DNA, as far as it was read: TGTGCCAGCAGCTTAGGGCAGGGCTACTATGGC. As protein: CASSLGQGYYG. The complete CDR3 reads CASSLGQGYYGYTF.

The sequenced part of the CDR3 DNA is TGTGCCATCAGGGACCGGGACAAAGGATCCGAG. Translating gives CAIRDRDKGSE. The whole CDR3 sequence reads CAIRDRDKGSEQYF. V and J are TRBV10-3 and TRBJ2-7, with D possibly TRBD1 on 6 matching bases. The missing CDR3 end, 3 residues past where the read stops, is filled in from the germline J gene. Germline CDR1 and CDR2: ENHRY and SYGVKD. The CDR3 runs to 14 residues. Trimming pared 6 bases from V and 6 bases from J, leaving 18 bases between.

For this clone: The observed sequence ends 3 residues before the CDR3 terminus, with the missing tail filled in from the germline J gene. The genes are TRBV11-2 and TRBJ2-2; no definite D call. The CDR3 loop spans 13 amino acids. The germline V gene has CDR1 SGHAT and CDR2 FQNNGV. Trimming stripped 6 bases from V and 1 base from J, with 6 bases between. This CDR3 is CASRFLNTGELFF. The sequenced part of the CDR3 DNA is TGTGCCAGCAGATTCCTGAACACCGGGGAG. The complete variable domain, with remaining parts taken from reference TRBV11-2 and TRBJ2-2, reads EAGVAQSPRYKIIEKRQSVAFWCNPISGHATLYWYQQILGQGPKLLIQFQNNGVVDDSQLPKDRFSAERLKGVDSTLKIQPAKLEDSAVYLCASRFLNTGELFFGEGSRLTVL.

In the case of this clone: The read falls 3 residues short of the CDR3 end, and the missing part is taken from the germline J gene. The chain uses TRBV19 and TRBJ2-3, with 14 bases lining up with TRBD2. CDR1 LNHDA and CDR2 SQIVND come from the germline V gene (reference sequence). This CDR3 is built from 19 residues. J was trimmed by 2 bases and V by 3 bases; bases with no gene match: 10. CDR3 amino acids: CASSIVQGLAGENTDTQYF. CDR3 DNA (partial): TGTGCCAGTAGTATTGTACAGGGACTAGCGGGGGAAAACACAGATACG.

Turning to this clone: The CDR3 is cut off 3 residues early in the read; its end comes from the germline J gene. This chain links TRBV4-2 with TRBJ2-3; 9 bases fit TRBD2. This CDR3 contains 15 residues. CDR1 LGHNA and CDR2 YNFKEQ come from the germline V gene. V gave up 4 bases and J gave up 4 bases; unmatched junction bases: 6. The CDR3 DNA, read in part, is TGTGCCAGCAGCCCCCGGGCTAGCGGGGCAGATACG. This encodes CASSPRASGADT. The entire CDR3 sequence reads CASSPRASGADTQYF.

In regard to this clone: Read sequence stops 3 residues before the CDR3 end, and the germline J gene provides the missing end. V is TRBV4-2 and J is TRBJ1-6; 9 bases fit TRBD1. Germline V gene sequence: CDR1 LGHNA, CDR2 YNFKEQ. J was trimmed by 8 bases and V by 1 base; bases with no gene match: 6. This CDR3 has 16 amino acids. CDR3 DNA (partial): TGTGCCAGCAGCCAAGGAGGACAGGGGTTCGATTCACCC. Translation: CASSQGGQGFDSP. The entire CDR3 protein is CASSQGGQGFDSPLHF.

The covered CDR3 bases are TGTGCCAGCAGCCCAGGGTATGGC. It codes for CASSPGYG. The full CDR3 reads CASSPGYGYTF. The chain combines TRBV14 with TRBJ1-2; possible D gene TRBD1, 5 bases. The read terminates 3 residues before the CDR3 end, so the remaining end is supplied by the germline J gene. The germline gives CDR1 SGHDN, CDR2 FVKESK. V was cut by 4 bases and J by 5 bases, with 5 bases left in between. The CDR3 runs 11 residues. The full variable domain, in which reference TRBV14 and TRBJ1-2 provide the parts outside the CDR3, is EAGVTQFPSHSVIEKGQTVTLRCDPISGHDNLYWYRRVMGKEIKFLLHFVKESKQDESGMPNNRFLAERTGGTYSTLKVQPAELEDSGVYFCASSPGYGYTFGSGTRLTVV.

For this clone: The CDR3 goes on 3 residues after the read ends, and that part is filled in from the germline J gene. The chain links TRBV5-6 to TRBJ1-1, with 7 positions matching TRBD1. This CDR3 contains 14 residues. After removal of 3 bases from V and 4 bases from J, the junction contained 6 bases not matched to a gene. CDR1 is SGHDT, CDR2 YYEEEE, per germline. Partial CDR3 DNA: TGTGCCAGCAGCTCGGACAGGCGCGCCACTGAA. This sequence encodes CASSSDRRATE. Given in full, the CDR3 is CASSSDRRATEAFF. Supplemented by reference TRBV5-6 and TRBJ1-1, the full variable domain reads DAGVTQSPTHLIKTRGQQVTLRCSPKSGHDTVSWYQQALGQGPQFIFQYYEEEERQRGNFPDRFSGHQFPNYSSELNVNALLLGDSALYLCASSSDRRATEAFFGQGTRLTVV.

With respect to this clone: The CDR3 end is not reached by the read, which stops 3 residues before it; the germline J gene fills it in. The V call is TRBV4-1, the J call TRBJ1-5, with TRBD1 matching 7 bases. The J segment lost 0 bases and the V segment lost 2 bases, leaving 4 bases of the junction unmatched. The CDR3 is 16 amino acids. CDR1 MGHRA and CDR2 YSYEKL come from the germline V gene. Partial CDR3 DNA: TGCGCCAGCAGCCAACCGGGACAGAGTAGCAATCAGCCC. It yields the protein CASSQPGQSSNQP. The full CDR3 sequence reads CASSQPGQSSNQPQHF.

With regard to this clone: With the read ending 3 residues before the CDR3 end, the germline J gene is used to fill in that end. The genes are TRBV7-9 and TRBJ1-1; D perhaps matches TRBD1 (5 bases). This CDR3 spans 13 amino acids. Trimming removed 11 bases from V and 3 bases from J, with 16 bases in between. Per germline, CDR1 SEHNR and CDR2 FQNEAQ (reference sequence). The sequenced part of the CDR3 DNA is TGTGCCGGTCGCCGGGGGGAGTACACTGAA. Its translation: CAGRRGEYTE. The whole CDR3 reads CAGRRGEYTEAFF.

Notes on this clone: The read terminates 3 residues ahead of where the CDR3 ends, so the germline J gene completes it. V and J are TRBV5-1 and TRBJ2-3; 7 nucleotides align to TRBD2. This CDR3 comprises 18 residues. Germline V lookup: CDR1 SGHRS, CDR2 YFSETQ. Trimming took 1 base from V and 8 from J; bases not matched to a gene: 19. CDR3: CASSLRRQGLAATGTQYF. The sequenced part of the CDR3 DNA is TGCGCCAGCAGCTTGCGGCGCCAGGGCCTAGCGGCAACGGGTACG.

About this clone: From the germline J gene comes the end of the CDR3, since the read stops 3 residues before it. The J gene is TRBJ2-7, the V gene TRBV7-2; a weak D match, TRBD1 (8 bases). Germline CDR1 is SGHTA and CDR2 is FQGNSA. CDR3 length equals 14 residues. V dropped 5 bases and J dropped 6 bases, with 17 bases sitting between them. The sequenced part of the CDR3 DNA is TGTGCCAGCAGCCCAGCGGGACAGGCGGGCGAG. It specifies CASSPAGQAGE. The whole CDR3 protein is CASSPAGQAGEQYF.

Of note for this clone: The read falls 3 residues short of the CDR3 end, and the missing part is taken from the germline J gene. The chain couples TRBV5-1 to TRBJ2-3; D remains ambiguous. CDR3 length: 14 amino acids. Trimming took 0 bases from V and 0 from J, leaving 5 bases between them. Germline V gene data show CDR1 as SGHRS and CDR2 as YFSETQ. The CDR3 DNA, read in part, is TGCGCCAGCAGCTTGGCGCGGAGCACAGATACG. Translated, it gives CASSLARSTDT. The entire CDR3 reads CASSLARSTDTQYF. Full variable domain (rest looked up from reference TRBV5-1 and TRBJ2-3): KAGVTQTPRYLIKTRGQQVTLSCSPISGHRSVSWYQQTPGQGLQFLFEYFSETQRNKGNFPGRFSGRQFSNSRSEMNVSTLELGDSALYLCASSLARSTDTQYFGPGTRLTVL.

Points on this clone: Read coverage stops 3 residues before the CDR3 terminus; the germline J gene supplies the remainder. The V call is TRBV20-1, the J call TRBJ2-3; weak D call: TRBD2 (5 bases). The CDR3 sequence is 12 residues long. Germline assignment: CDR1 DFQATT and CDR2 SNEGSKA (reference sequence). CDR3 residues: CSARSGVETQYF. CDR3 bases read: TGCAGTGCTCGGAGCGGAGTGGAGACG.

CDR3 bases read: TGTGCCAGCAGCGACGACCCTAGGAGGCTGGGGGCTGGC. Its protein is CASSDDPRRLGAG. The complete CDR3 sequence is CASSDDPRRLGAGYTF. The gene calls are TRBV2 and TRBJ1-2, with a weak D call TRBD1 (6 bases). The CDR3 extends 3 residues past the end of the read, so its final part is completed from the germline J gene. Germline V gene sequence: CDR1 SNHLY, CDR2 FYNNEI. This CDR3 has 16 residues. V was pared by 6 bases and J by 7 bases, with 24 bases between.

With respect to this clone: The CDR3 end is not reached by the read, which stops 3 residues before it; the germline J gene fills it in. The chain has TRBV20-1 and TRBJ2-1; TRBD2 is a possible D gene (6 bases). V was trimmed by 1 base and J by 9 bases, leaving 22 bases between them. Germline-derived CDR1 and CDR2 are DFQATT and SNEGSKA (reference sequence). This CDR3 comprises 16 residues. The covered CDR3 bases are TGCAGTGCTAGAGGTTTCCGGGACTGGGTTCAGGGTGAG. This codes for CSARGFRDWVQGE. The CDR3 in its entirety is CSARGFRDWVQGEQFF.

In the case of this clone: Sequencing ends 3 residues short of the CDR3 end; the germline J gene provides the rest. This sequence joins TRBV19 and TRBJ2-2; D is undetermined. Germline CDR1 LNHDA, CDR2 SQIVND (reference sequence). V was shortened by 5 bases and J by 4 bases, with 11 bases between the two germline ends. The CDR3 extends over 14 amino acids. CDR3 protein: CASSPAAFTGELFF. The CDR3 DNA, read in part, is TGTGCCAGTAGTCCCGCGGCATTCACCGGGGAG.

To note about this clone: The CDR3 is cut off 3 residues early in the read; its end comes from the germline J gene. The rearrangement links TRBV7-2 to TRBJ1-2, with D uncertain. CDR1 and CDR2 (germline): SGHTA, FQGNSA. There are 14 residues in the CDR3. CDR3 residues: CASSTPGSFWGYTF. The sequenced CDR3 bases are TGTGCCAGCAGCACACCGGGTTCTTTCTGGGGC.

Concerning this clone: From the germline J gene comes the end of the CDR3, since the read stops 3 residues before it. J is TRBJ1-4 and V is TRBV29-1; TRBD1 matches 12 bases. Germline CDR1 reads SQVTM; CDR2 reads ANQGSEA. The CDR3 totals 16 residues. The part of the CDR3 DNA that was read is TGCAGCGCTGGGACAGGGGGCGCAACTGGGGCCAACGTA. Its protein is CSAGTGGATGANV. The complete CDR3 reads CSAGTGGATGANVLFF.